This TCR beta chain was sequenced in a study of T-cell memory formation after mild COVID-19. This CDR3 is built from 15 residues. Unmatched junction bases numbered 7, after V lost 7 bases and J lost 2 bases. The germline V gene has CDR1 MNHEY and CDR2 SVGEGT. The TCR alpha and TCR beta cDNA libraries, bearing sample barcodes and UMIs, were generated by 5'RACE using constant-segment primers. MiXCR was run by TCRdb on the 5' RACE reads, yielding one entry per CDR3 protein. The data show about 420,000 distinct CDR3 sequences, 23% seen once. Sequencing used PBMCs or a T cell subset sorted from them (not recorded which). The genes are TRBV6-2 or TRBV6-3 and TRBJ2-7, with TRBD2 matching over 11 bases. The TCR sequence derives from an adult woman who had mild COVID-19 (a few samples of this study predate the infection). Cell type and time point are not known. The CDR3 region is CASTLTSGNPYEQYF. CDR3 DNA: TGTGCCAGCACTTTGACTAGCGGGAACCCCTACGAGCAGTACTTC.